These 11 T cell receptor beta chains were sequenced from one sample in a study of cytomegalovirus exposure and HLA in healthy donors. Some clones are missing from TCRdb's copy, which holds only in-frame ones; the method was immunoSEQ multiplex PCR. Of roughly 150,000 clones listed, more than 75% are singletons. Sequenced material: PBMCs. The receptor set was obtained from a man aged 18-30 years in good health and CMV-seronegative.

The chain has TRBV28 and TRBJ2-3; 10 nucleotides match TRBD1. CDR3 size: 15 residues. With 5 bases clipped from V and 3 bases from J, the junction kept 5 bases outside the gene matches. Germline CDR1 reads MDHEN; CDR2 reads SYDVKM. The CDR3 loop reads CASSLDRGPTDTQYF. CDR3 DNA: TGTGCCAGCAGTCTCGACAGGGGGCCAACAGATACGCAGTATTTT. Complete variable domain (other parts from reference TRBV28 and TRBJ2-3): DVKVTQSSRYLVKRTGEKVFLECVQDMDHENMFWYRQDPGLGLRLIYFSYDVKMKEKGDIPEGYSVSREKKERFSLILESASTNQTSMYLCASSLDRGPTDTQYFGPGTRLTVL.

This clone was recorded only once. The rearrangement uses TRBV6-1 and TRBJ1-1; tentatively, D is TRBD1 (6 bases). There are 13 residues in the CDR3. Trimming cost V 6 bases and J 7 bases, with 15 bases left between them. Germline V gene sequence: CDR1 MNHNS, CDR2 SASEGT. In nucleotides, the CDR3 is TGTGCCAGCAGATTGACGGGGGGCAATGAAGCTTTCTTT. This translates into CASRLTGGNEAFF.

The rearrangement uses TRBV18 and TRBJ2-5; D might be TRBD1 (6 bases). Germline lookup yields CDR1 KGHSH and CDR2 LQKENI. The V and J ends lost 7 bases and 2 bases respectively, with 11 bases between them. This CDR3 has 13 residues. The CDR3 spells CASCPDRQETQYF. CDR3 coding DNA: TGTGCCAGCTGCCCCGACAGGCAAGAGACCCAGTACTTC.

V is TRBV4-3 and J is TRBJ1-1; D may be TRBD1 (5 bases). CDR3 length equals 14 residues. The germline V and J ends were trimmed by 8 bases and 6 bases, with 19 bases remaining between them. CDR1 is LGHNA and CDR2 is YSLEER in the germline V gene. The CDR3 region has the DNA TGCGCCAGCGGTACGAGGGGAGGAGCATCTGAAGCTTTCTTT. Encoded protein: CASGTRGGASEAFF.

The chain recombines TRBV19 with TRBJ2-3; D may be TRBD2 (5 bases). V was pared by 4 bases and J by 0 bases, with 11 bases between. Looked up from germline, CDR1 is LNHDA and CDR2 is SQIVND (reference sequence). This CDR3 region has 15 residues. DNA of the CDR3: TGTGCCAGTAGTACCAGCGGCACTAGCACAGATACGCAGTATTTT. Protein sequence: CASSTSGTSTDTQYF.

The chain employs TRBV11-2 and TRBJ2-1, with a weak D call TRBD1 (6 bases). The CDR3 has 14 amino acids. Trimming took 0 bases from V and 5 from J, leaving 8 bases between them. Germline V gene lookup returns CDR1 SGHAT and CDR2 FQNNGV. The CDR3: CASSLEWTDNEQFF. CDR3 bases: TGTGCCAGCAGCTTAGAATGGACAGACAATGAGCAGTTCTTC. Variable domain in full (rest from reference TRBV11-2 and TRBJ2-1): EAGVAQSPRYKIIEKRQSVAFWCNPISGHATLYWYQQILGQGPKLLIQFQNNGVVDDSQLPKDRFSAERLKGVDSTLKIQPAKLEDSAVYLCASSLEWTDNEQFFGPGTRLTVL.

The chain recombines TRBV4-1 with TRBJ2-1, with 7 bases fitting TRBD2. The CDR3 is 16 amino acids. Losses at the gene ends were 5 bases for V and 7 bases for J; bases not matched to a gene: 14. CDR1 and CDR2 from the germline V gene are MGHRA and YSYEKL. The CDR3 here is CASSFAGVEGSNEQFF. In nucleotides, the CDR3 is TGCGCCAGCAGCTTCGCGGGGGTTGAAGGGTCGAATGAGCAGTTCTTC.

The chain couples TRBV2 to TRBJ1-5; 7 bases fit TRBD1. Per germline, CDR1 SNHLY and CDR2 FYNNEI. The CDR3 runs 15 residues. The V gene end was trimmed by 8 bases and the J gene end by 3 bases; junction bases not matched to a gene: 10. CDR3 nucleotides: TGTGCCAGCTACCCATACAGGGGCTCCAATCAGCCCCAGCATTTT. Residues: CASYPYRGSNQPQHF.

V and J are TRBV5-1 and TRBJ1-4; 9 bases line up with TRBD1. The CDR3 is 13 residues long. Germline V gene lookup returns CDR1 SGHRS and CDR2 YFSETQ. With V trimmed by 7 bases and J by 8 bases, 6 bases remained unmatched. CDR3 sequence: CASSQGASEKLFF. CDR3 coding DNA: TGCGCCAGCTCACAGGGGGCCTCGGAAAAACTGTTTTTT.

The chain combines TRBV19 with TRBJ2-1; D possibly corresponds to TRBD2 (6 bases). The germline CDR1 and CDR2 sequences are LNHDA and SQIVND (reference sequence). The germline V and J ends were trimmed by 6 bases and 9 bases, with 15 bases remaining between them. The CDR3 has 13 amino acids. CDR3 residues: CASSSLSGGEQFF. DNA for the CDR3: TGTGCCAGTAGCTCCCTCTCCGGGGGTGAGCAGTTCTTC.

V is TRBV28 and J is TRBJ2-3; the D gene is possibly TRBD2 (6 bases). The V gene lost 4 bases and the J gene lost 8 bases, with 13 bases spanning the gap. This CDR3 spans 13 amino acids. In germline, CDR1 is MDHEN, CDR2 SYDVKM. This CDR3 is CASSSSSEGTQYF. The CDR3 nucleotides are TGTGCCAGCAGTTCCTCTAGCGAGGGTACGCAGTATTTT.